A single sample gave rise to the 10 T cell receptor beta chains below, sequenced in a study of T cell responses to AZD1222 COVID-19 vaccine (dated by TCRdb to the early 2020s). The method behind the library was the immunoSEQ multiplex PCR assay. This immuneACCESS table, as held by TCRdb, lists in-frame sequences with V and J called but not all clones. Of the missing ones, under half trace to an unresolved V gene in checked studies; the others have no known cause. Here the sample has 110,000 or so clones; roughly 90% occur a single time. The ten largest account for roughly 4.5% of the sample. Per the publication, the time point label means: baseline before first vaccination. The sequenced sample was peripheral blood, obtained on day 0 of AZD1222 vaccination. The receptors were sampled from an adult in good health.

The chain joins TRBV28 to TRBJ1-2, with D perhaps matching TRBD1 (5 bases). Germline-derived CDR1 and CDR2 are MDHEN and SYDVKM. This CDR3 region has 16 residues. The V end lost 1 base, the J end lost 4 bases, and 16 bases lay between the germline ends. DNA of the CDR3: TGTGCCAGCAGTTTATTCACTTCACTCGGGGGCTATGGCTACACCTTC. Translation gives CASSLFTSLGGYGYTF.

CDR3 in amino acids: CASSLMVSGNQPQHF. CDR3 nucleotide sequence: TGTGCCAGCAGCTTAATGGTTTCGGGCAATCAGCCCCAGCATTTT. J is TRBJ1-5 and V is TRBV7-8, with D unresolved. This CDR3 contains 15 residues. CDR1 and CDR2 (germline): SGHVS, FQNEAQ. Between the trimmed V and J ends, which lost 2 bases and 2 bases, there was a span of 10 bases.

The V and J genes are TRBV25-1 and TRBJ2-5, with D perhaps matching TRBD1 or TRBD2 (5 bases each). CDR3 length: 15 amino acids. Trimming removed 6 bases from V and 5 bases from J, with 19 bases in between. Germline V gene data show CDR1 as MGHDK and CDR2 as SYGVNS. CDR3 loop: CASSSFGTGRETQYF. In DNA, the CDR3 is TGTGCCAGCAGCTCCTTTGGGACGGGCCGGGAGACCCAGTACTTC.

The rearrangement joins TRBV7-6 to TRBJ2-3, with 12 bases lining up with TRBD2. The CDR3 sequence is 16 residues long. CDR1 SGHVS and CDR2 FNYEAQ come from the germline V gene. V was clipped by 5 bases and J by 1 base; unmatched bases: 4. The CDR3 DNA sequence: TGTGCCAGCAGCATCCCTAGCGGGGGGGGCACAGATACGCAGTATTTT. Protein: CASSIPSGGGTDTQYF.

This chain uses TRBV20-1 with TRBJ2-7; a weak D match, TRBD2 (5 bases). Germline lookup yields CDR1 DFQATT and CDR2 SNEGSKA (reference sequence). Trimming removed 3 bases from V and 9 bases from J, with 12 bases in between. This CDR3 is built from 11 residues. CDR3 bases: TGCAGTGCTAGTAAGTCAGCGGCGCAGTACTTC. It specifies CSASKSAAQYF.

The gene calls are TRBV7-2 and TRBJ2-1; 8 bases are shared with TRBD2. Germline V CDR1 and CDR2: SGHTA, FQGNSA. With V trimmed by 5 bases and J by 0 bases, 6 bases remained unmatched. CDR3 length equals 16 residues. CDR3 DNA sequence: TGTGCCAGCAGCGTATATAGCGGGGCCTCCTACAATGAGCAGTTCTTC. It encodes CASSVYSGASYNEQFF.

The rearrangement links TRBV7-9 to TRBJ1-2; maybe TRBD1 (5 bases). The CDR3 length is 14 residues. CDR1 and CDR2 (germline): SEHNR, FQNEAQ (reference sequence). V lost 5 bases, J lost 4 bases, and 14 bases lay in between. CDR3 region: CASSLLGATYGYTF. The CDR3 coding sequence is TGTGCCAGCAGCCTCCTAGGGGCCACCTATGGCTACACCTTC.

This chain connects TRBV19 to TRBJ1-6; a possible D gene is TRBD1 (5 bases). Germline V lookup: CDR1 LNHDA, CDR2 SQIVND (reference sequence). CDR3 length equals 15 residues. Trimming shortened V by 2 bases and J by 4 bases, and 9 bases separated the two germline ends. The CDR3 nucleotides are TGTGCCAGTAGTATACGGGGGGATTATAATTCACCCCTCCACTTT. Residues: CASSIRGDYNSPLHF.

This sequence joins TRBV7-8 and TRBJ1-1, with D tentatively TRBD1 (5 bases). The CDR3 consists of 16 residues. Germline lookup yields CDR1 SGHVS and CDR2 FQNEAQ. Trimming removed 3 bases from V and 1 base from J, with 15 bases in between. The chain's CDR3 is CASSFARGRRNTEAFF. CDR3 nucleotide sequence: TGTGCCAGCAGCTTTGCTAGGGGCAGGCGGAACACTGAAGCTTTCTTT.

V is TRBV19 and J is TRBJ1-2; the match to TRBD1 covers 12 bases. J was trimmed by 2 bases and V by 5 bases; bases with no gene match: 6. Germline CDR1 is LNHDA and CDR2 is SQIVND (reference sequence). The CDR3 is made up of 16 amino acids. The CDR3 DNA reads TGTGCCAGTAGTTCGGGACAGGGGGCGACGAACTATGGCTACACCTTC. Translation gives CASSSGQGATNYGYTF.